This TCR beta chain was obtained from a study of T cells in Graves' hyperthyroidism and ophthalmopathy. Participants, patients aged 18 to 65, had newly diagnosed hyperthyroidism with a duration under 2 months. Exclusion of patients followed from uncontrolled infection, other autoimmune disease, pregnancy or lactation. Diagnoses rested on clinical symptoms, serum thyroxine and TRAb, thyroid ultrasound and orbital computed tomography. V was clipped by 6 bases and J by 6 bases; unmatched bases: 13. Germline CDR1 and CDR2: MNHNS and SASEGT. The CDR3 loop spans 15 amino acids. Amplified TCR beta CDR3 regions derived from RNA transcripts. RT-PCR in the first round (using the HTBI primer set) targeted the TCR CDR3. TCRdb itself ran the multiplex PCR reads through MiXCR, one entry per CDR3 protein. The table shows about 360,000 distinct CDR3 sequences, with roughly 14% occurring only once.

The receptor was isolated from a man under 40 with Graves' hyperthyroidism that later progressed to Graves' ophthalmopathy. The chain recombines TRBV6-1 with TRBJ2-7; 8 nucleotides align to TRBD2. The specimen was blood. CDR3 protein: CASSHLSGDTSEQYF. In DNA form, the CDR3 reads TGTGCCAGCAGCCACCTTAGCGGGGATACTTCCGAGCAGTACTTC.